The clone carrying this T cell receptor beta chain has a handful of counts. Its antigen is as yet unknown. Trimming left V 2 bases short and J 5 bases short, with 10 bases between. This CDR3 has 14 amino acids. Constant-segment primers served in 5'RACE that generated TCR alpha and TCR beta cDNA libraries bearing sample barcodes and UMIs. TCRdb reanalysed the 5' RACE reads using MiXCR and keeps one entry per CDR3 protein. The sample holds just over 400,000 distinct CDR3 sequences, about 25% seen once. The data stem from a study of T-cell memory formation after mild COVID-19. In the study overall: Largely donor-specific sequence clusters came from two donors. Whole-study findings and limits: Contracting clones from day 15 to 85 showed balanced CD4/CD8; later expanders favored CD4+. Mainly in CM and EM were contracting CD4+ clones; CD8+ were in EMRA.

This chain connects TRBV12-3 or TRBV12-4 to TRBJ2-1; D is perhaps TRBD2 (6 bases). This TCR came from an adult woman who had mild COVID-19 (a few samples of this study predate the infection). Cell type and time point are not known. Sequences were obtained from PBMCs or a T cell subset sorted from them (not recorded which). As DNA, the CDR3 is TGTGCCAGCAGTTTACGGGGGAAGGACAATGAGCAGTTCTTC. Encoded protein: CASSLRGKDNEQFF.